This T cell receptor beta chain came from a study of tumor and adjacent non-tumor tissue in lung cancer (dated 2018 in TCRdb). For the wider study: Of the cohort, 12 patients had adenocarcinoma, 2 had squamous cell carcinoma and 1 had small cell lung cancer. Among the approximately 15 patients, ages ranged from about 31 to 76 years, roughly 10 were men and 5 were women, and disease was TNM stage I to III. The study compared bulk TCRbeta repertoires between lung tumor tissue and matched distant non-tumor lung tissue from fewer than 18 lung cancer patients. For each patient, one tumor sample and one normal lung sample were taken, giving 25 to 30 paired specimens that underwent TCRbeta CDR3 sequencing. Sequencing produced about 130,000,000 productive TCRbeta reads in total, an average of approximately 4.2 million reads per sample.

The library was built by means of multiplex PCR. Data came from an Illumina HiSeq 2500. TCRbeta libraries were constructed through three rounds of nested PCR with primers (Table S4) according to protocols modified from ARM-PCR. Before sequencing, PCR products of 200-500 bp were excised from the gel and purified with the QIAquick gel extraction kit. Concerning the study's data processing: Reads were cleaned with Trimmomatic, merged with FLASH into complete CDR3 sequences, and assigned to V(D)J germline segments with MiTCR. Clonal diversity was calculated as the inverse Simpson's index using VDJtools. A read counted as productive if the sequence was in-frame and lacked a premature stop codon. TCRdb trimmed the raw reads at Q25, called clones with MiXCR and kept productive beta chains. Rows matching on CDR3 protein sequence are summarized as one entry with the most common DNA and genes. The V and J calls were determined by TCRdb, not by the authors. The sample table shows about 100,000 distinct CDR3 sequences, and roughly two thirds are seen once. The ten biggest clones cover roughly 20% of the sample.

This clonotype showed up many times. Its antigen remains unidentified. It has no much larger one-base neighbor in the sample; base qualities were not kept. RNA was isolated from bulk, unsorted tissue, and RNA quality was assessed with a NanoDrop ND-1000 and an Agilent 2100. The normal lung samples consisted of distant non-tumor tissue collected more than 3 cm from the tumor edge. Newly diagnosed lung cancer patients without prior chemotherapy who had been admitted for thoracic surgery in China between August and November 2014 were enrolled as donors. The study excluded patients who had received radiotherapy or chemotherapy before or who had another cancer at the same time. Surgical tissue pieces of about 1-2.1 cm3 were preserved in RNAlater solution and were kept at -80 degrees C until use. Points the paper makes about the study in general: Tumor tissue showed significantly greater TCR diversity (inverse Simpson) than normal lung tissue (approximately 400 vs 170, P = 0.0075, Mann-Whitney U test). TCR diversity was significantly higher in younger patients, and greater tumor TCR diversity was associated with shorter overall survival and shorter disease-free survival. The sequencing platform is not named in the methods, and unique molecular identifiers are not mentioned. Because peripheral blood was not sequenced, blood TCRbeta repertoires in the lung cancer patients of the study were not examined. With only approximately 16 patients in the cohort, the authors noted that larger samples and more detailed clinical data are needed. A significantly larger cumulative share of the repertoire was made up by the top 100 clones in normal lung than in tumor tissue.

The CDR1 and CDR2 encoded by the germline V gene are MNHNS and SASEGT. Taken from cysteine to phenylalanine, the CDR3 has 15 residues. Only the CDR3 region is kept as DNA, spanning 45 bases read in frame from base 1. V gives up 6 bases and J gives up 6 bases, and the segment between their germline ends measures 18 bases. The chain couples TRBV6-1 to TRBJ2-1; perhaps TRBD1 is the D gene, with 5 bases matching. The sample consisted of distant non-tumor lung tissue. The origin of this receptor is a man aged 25-45 years with non-small cell lung cancer. The DNA sequence reads TGTGCCAGCAGCCTGACCCCAGAGGACACCAATGAGCAGTTCTTC. Translated, this gives CASSLTPEDTNEQFF.